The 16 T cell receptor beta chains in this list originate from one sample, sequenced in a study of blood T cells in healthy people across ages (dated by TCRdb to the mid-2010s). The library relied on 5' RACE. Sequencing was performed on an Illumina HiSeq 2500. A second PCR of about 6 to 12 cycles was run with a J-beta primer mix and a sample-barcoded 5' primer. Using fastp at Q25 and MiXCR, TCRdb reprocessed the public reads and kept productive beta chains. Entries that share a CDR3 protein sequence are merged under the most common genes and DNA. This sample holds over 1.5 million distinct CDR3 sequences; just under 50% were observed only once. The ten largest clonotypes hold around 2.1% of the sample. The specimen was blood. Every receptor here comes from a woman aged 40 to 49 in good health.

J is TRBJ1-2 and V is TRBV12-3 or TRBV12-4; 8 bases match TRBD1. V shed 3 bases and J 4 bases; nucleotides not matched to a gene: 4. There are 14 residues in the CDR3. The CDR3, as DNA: TGTGCCAGCAGTTTGACAGGGGTCGGCTATGGCTACACCTTC. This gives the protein CASSLTGVGYGYTF.

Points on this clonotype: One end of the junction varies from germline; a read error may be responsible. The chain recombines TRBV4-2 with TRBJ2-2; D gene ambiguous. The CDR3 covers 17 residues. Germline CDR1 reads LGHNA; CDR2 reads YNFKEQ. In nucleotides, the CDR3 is TGTGCCGGCAGCCAAGATAGTGGAAGGTGGAACACCGGGGAGCTGTTTTTT. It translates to CAGSQDSGRWNTGELFF.

In nucleotides, the CDR3 is TGTGCCAGCAGCGACCAAGACAATGAGCAGTACTTC. Translated: CASSDQDNEQYF. The chain recombines TRBV9 with TRBJ2-1; D call uncertain. The last part of the DNA fits TRBJ2-7 better; the J call may be wrong. Germline values: CDR1 SGDLS, CDR2 YYNGEE. The length of the CDR3 is 12 residues.

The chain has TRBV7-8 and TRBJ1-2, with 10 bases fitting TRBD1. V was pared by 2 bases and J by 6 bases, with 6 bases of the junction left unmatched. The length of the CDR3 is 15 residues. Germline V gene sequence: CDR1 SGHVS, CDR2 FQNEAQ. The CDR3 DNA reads TGTGCCAGCAGCTTACGGAGACAGGGGGCTAATGGCTACACCTTC. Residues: CASSLRRQGANGYTF.

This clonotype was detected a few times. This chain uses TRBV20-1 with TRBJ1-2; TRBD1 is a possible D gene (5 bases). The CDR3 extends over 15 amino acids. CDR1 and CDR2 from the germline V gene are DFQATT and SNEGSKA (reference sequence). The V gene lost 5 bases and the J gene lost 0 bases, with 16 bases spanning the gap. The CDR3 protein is CSAADRRRSNYGYTF. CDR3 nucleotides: TGCAGTGCTGCAGACAGACGAAGATCTAACTATGGCTACACCTTC.

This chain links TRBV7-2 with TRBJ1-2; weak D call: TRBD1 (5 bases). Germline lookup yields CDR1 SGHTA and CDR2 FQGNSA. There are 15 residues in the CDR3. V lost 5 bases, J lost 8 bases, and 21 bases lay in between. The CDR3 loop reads CASSPPDSRMTGYTF. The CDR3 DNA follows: TGTGCCAGCAGCCCTCCCGACAGCCGCATGACCGGCTACACCTTC.

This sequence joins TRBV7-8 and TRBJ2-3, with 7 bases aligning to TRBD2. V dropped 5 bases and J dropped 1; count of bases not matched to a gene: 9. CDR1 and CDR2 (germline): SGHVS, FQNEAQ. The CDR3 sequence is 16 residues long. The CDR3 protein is CASSARGAGGTDTQYF. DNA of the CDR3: TGTGCCAGCAGCGCACGTGGGGCGGGGGGCACAGATACGCAGTATTTT.

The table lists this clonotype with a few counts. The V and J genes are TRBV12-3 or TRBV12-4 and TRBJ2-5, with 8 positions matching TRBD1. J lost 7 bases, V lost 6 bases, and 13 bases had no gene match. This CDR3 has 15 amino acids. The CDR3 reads CASSRGQAKRRTQYF. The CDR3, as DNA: TGTGCCAGCAGCCGGGGACAGGCCAAGAGGAGGACCCAGTACTTC.

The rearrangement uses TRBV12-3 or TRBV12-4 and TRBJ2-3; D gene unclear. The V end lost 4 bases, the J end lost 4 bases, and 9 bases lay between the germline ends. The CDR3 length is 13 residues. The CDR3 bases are TGTGCCAGCAGTTCTTTTTCCTCAGATACGCAGTATTTT. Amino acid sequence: CASSSFSSDTQYF.

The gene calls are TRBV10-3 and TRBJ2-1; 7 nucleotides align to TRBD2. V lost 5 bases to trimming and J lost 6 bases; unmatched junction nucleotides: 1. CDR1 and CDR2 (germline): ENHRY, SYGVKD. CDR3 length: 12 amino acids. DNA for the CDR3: TGTGCCATCAGTCTAGCGGCCAATGAGCAGTTCTTC. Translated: CAISLAANEQFF.

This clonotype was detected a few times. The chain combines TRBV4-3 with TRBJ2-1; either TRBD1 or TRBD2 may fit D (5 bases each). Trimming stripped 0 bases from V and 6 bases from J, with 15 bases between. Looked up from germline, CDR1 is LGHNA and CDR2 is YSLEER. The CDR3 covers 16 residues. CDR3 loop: CASSQDGWGKPNEQFF. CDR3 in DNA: TGCGCCAGCAGCCAAGATGGATGGGGGAAGCCCAATGAGCAGTTCTTC.

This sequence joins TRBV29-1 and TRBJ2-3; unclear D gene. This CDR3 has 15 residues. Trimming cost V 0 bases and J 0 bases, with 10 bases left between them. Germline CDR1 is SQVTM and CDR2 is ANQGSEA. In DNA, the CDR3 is TGCAGCGTTGAAGAGATGCCCTCTAGCACAGATACGCAGTATTTT. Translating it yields CSVEEMPSSTDTQYF.

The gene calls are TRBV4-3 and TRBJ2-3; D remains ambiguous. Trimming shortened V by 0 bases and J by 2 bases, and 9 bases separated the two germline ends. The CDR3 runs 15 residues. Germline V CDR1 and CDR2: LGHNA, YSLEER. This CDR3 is CASSQDPQTTDTQYF. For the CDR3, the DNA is TGCGCCAGCAGCCAAGATCCGCAGACCACAGATACGCAGTATTTT.

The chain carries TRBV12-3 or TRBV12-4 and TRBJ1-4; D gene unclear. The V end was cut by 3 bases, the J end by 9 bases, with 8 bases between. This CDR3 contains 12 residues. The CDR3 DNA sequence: TGTGCCAGCAGTTTGTACAGTCAAAAACTGTTTTTT. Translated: CASSLYSQKLFF.

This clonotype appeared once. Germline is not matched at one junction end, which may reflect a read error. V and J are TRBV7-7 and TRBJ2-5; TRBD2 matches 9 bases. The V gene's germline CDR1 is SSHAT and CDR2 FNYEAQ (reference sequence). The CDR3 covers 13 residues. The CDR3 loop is CASRKRGDETQYF. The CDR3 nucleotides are TGTGCTAGCAGAAAGCGGGGGGATGAGACCCAGTACTTC.

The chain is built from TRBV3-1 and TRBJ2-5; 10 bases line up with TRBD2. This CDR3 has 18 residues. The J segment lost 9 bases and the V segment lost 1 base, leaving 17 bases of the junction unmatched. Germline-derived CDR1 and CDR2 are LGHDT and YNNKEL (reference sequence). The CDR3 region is CASSQVALAQRGGQAQYF. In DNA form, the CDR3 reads TGTGCCAGCAGCCAAGTCGCTCTCGCCCAGCGGGGGGGTCAGGCCCAGTACTTC.